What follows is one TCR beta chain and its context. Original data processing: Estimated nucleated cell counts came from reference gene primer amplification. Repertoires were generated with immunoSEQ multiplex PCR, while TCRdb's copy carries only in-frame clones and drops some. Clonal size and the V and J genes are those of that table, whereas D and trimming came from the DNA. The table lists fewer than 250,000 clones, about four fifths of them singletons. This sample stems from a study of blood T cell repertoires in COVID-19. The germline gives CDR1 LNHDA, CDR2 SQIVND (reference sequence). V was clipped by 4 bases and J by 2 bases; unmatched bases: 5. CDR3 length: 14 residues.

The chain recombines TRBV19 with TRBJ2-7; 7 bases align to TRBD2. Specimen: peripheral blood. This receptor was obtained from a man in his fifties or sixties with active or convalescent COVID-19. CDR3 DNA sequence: TGTGCCAGTAGTAGTCGCGGGAGCGCCTACGAGCAGTACTTC. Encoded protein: CASSSRGSAYEQYF.